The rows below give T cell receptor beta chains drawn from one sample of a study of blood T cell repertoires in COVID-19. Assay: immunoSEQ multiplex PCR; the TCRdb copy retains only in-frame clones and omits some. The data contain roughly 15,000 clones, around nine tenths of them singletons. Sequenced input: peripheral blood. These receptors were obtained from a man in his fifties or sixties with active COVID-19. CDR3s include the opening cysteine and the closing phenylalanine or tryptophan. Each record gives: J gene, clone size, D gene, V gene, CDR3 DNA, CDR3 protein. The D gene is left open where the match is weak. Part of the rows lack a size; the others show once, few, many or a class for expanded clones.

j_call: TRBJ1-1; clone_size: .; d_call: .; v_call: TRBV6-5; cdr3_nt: TGTGCCAGCAGGGTAAAGAGAACTAACACTGAAGCTTTCTTT; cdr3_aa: CASRVKRTNTEAFF
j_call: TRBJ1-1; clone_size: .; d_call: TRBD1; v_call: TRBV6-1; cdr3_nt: TGTGCCAGCAGCTCTCGGACAGGGCGGGACACTGAAGCTTTCTTT; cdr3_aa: CASSSRTGRDTEAFF
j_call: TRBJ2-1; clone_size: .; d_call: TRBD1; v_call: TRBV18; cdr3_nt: TGTGCCAGCTCACTCCAGACAGGGATAACCTACAATGAGCAGTTCTTC; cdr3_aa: CASSLQTGITYNEQFF
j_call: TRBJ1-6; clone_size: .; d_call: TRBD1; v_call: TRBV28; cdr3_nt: TGTGCCAGCAGTTTACCCGGGACAGGGGTTCCCCTCCACTTT; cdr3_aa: CASSLPGTGVPLHF
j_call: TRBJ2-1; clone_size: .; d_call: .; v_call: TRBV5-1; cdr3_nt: TGCGCCAGCAGCTTGGACAGGATTTACAATGAGCAGTTCTTC; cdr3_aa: CASSLDRIYNEQFF
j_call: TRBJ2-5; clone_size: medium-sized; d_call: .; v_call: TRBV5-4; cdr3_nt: TGTGCCAGCAGCGGAGCAGGGGACCAAGAGACCCAGTACTTC; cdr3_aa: CASSGAGDQETQYF
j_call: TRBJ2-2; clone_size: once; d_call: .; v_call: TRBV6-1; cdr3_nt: TGTGCCAGCAGTGAAGTTCTGTCCGGGGAGCTGTTTTTT; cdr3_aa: CASSEVLSGELFF
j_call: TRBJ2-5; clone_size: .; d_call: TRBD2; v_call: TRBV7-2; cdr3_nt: TGTGCCAGCAGCTTAGGGTCGGGACTAGGAGAGACCCAGTACTTC; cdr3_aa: CASSLGSGLGETQYF
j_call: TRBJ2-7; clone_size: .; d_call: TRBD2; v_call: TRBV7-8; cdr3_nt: TGTGCCAGCAGCCCCCATCGAGCGGGGGATTTCGACGAGCAGTACTTC; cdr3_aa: CASSPHRAGDFDEQYF
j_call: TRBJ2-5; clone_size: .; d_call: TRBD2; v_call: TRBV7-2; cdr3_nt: TGTGCCAGCAGCTTAAGGGGCTCTAGCGGGGGAGAGACCCAGTACTTC; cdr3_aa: CASSLRGSSGGETQYF
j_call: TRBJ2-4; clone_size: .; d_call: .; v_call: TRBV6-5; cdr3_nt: TGTGCCAGCAGCGGCCAGGGGAGCATTCAGTACTTC; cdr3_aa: CASSGQGSIQYF
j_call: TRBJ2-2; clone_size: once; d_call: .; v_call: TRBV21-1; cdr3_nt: TGTGCCAGCAGCAAATGGAACGTGGGGACTAGCGGGGGTAGGTTAGCCGGGGAGCTGTTTTTT; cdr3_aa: CASSKWNVGTSGGRLAGELFF
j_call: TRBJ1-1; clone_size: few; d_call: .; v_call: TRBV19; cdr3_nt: TGTGCCAGTAGTATAGGGACAGCGAACACTGAAGCTTTCTTT; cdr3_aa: CASSIGTANTEAFF
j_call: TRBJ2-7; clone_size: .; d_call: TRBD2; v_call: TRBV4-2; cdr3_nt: TGTGCCAGCAGCCAAGATCAATATATAGGGGGACTAGCGGGGGCGCAGTACTTC; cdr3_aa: CASSQDQYIGGLAGAQYF
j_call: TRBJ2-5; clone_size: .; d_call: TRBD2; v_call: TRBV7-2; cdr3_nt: TGTGCCAGCAGCACACGGACTAGCGGGGGGGCCATGGAGACCCAGTACTTC; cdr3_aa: CASSTRTSGGAMETQYF
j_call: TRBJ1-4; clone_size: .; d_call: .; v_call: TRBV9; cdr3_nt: TGTGCCAGCAGCGTAGCGGACGGGTTCGGGGTCCGTGAAAAACTGTTTTTT; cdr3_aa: CASSVADGFGVREKLFF
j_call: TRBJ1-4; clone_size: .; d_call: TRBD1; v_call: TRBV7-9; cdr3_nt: TGTGCCAGCAGCTTCGGGACAGGGGGAGAAAAACTGTTTTTT; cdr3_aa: CASSFGTGGEKLFF
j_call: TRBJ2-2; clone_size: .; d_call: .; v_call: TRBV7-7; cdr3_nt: TGTGCCAGCAGCTTAGTCGTTACAGGCGGGGCCGGGGAGCTGTTTTTT; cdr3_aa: CASSLVVTGGAGELFF
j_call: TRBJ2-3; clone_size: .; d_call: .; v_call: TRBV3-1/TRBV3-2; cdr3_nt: TGTGCCAGCAGCCAAGTTCCGCGGGGGCGCGGCACAGATACGCAGTATTTT; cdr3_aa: CASSQVPRGRGTDTQYF
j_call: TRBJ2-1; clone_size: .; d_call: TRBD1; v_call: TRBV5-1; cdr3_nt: TGCGCCAGCAGCCTCGGACAGGGTTACAATGAGCAGTTCTTC; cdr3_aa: CASSLGQGYNEQFF
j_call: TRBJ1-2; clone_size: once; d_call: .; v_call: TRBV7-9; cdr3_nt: TGTGCCAGCAGCTTTGGGACAACAGCTAACTATGGCTACACCTTC; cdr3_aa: CASSFGTTANYGYTF
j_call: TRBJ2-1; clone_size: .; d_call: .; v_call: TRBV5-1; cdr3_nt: TGCGCCAGCAGCTTGGACAGGGCCGGTACGGATGAGCAGTTCTTC; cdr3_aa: CASSLDRAGTDEQFF
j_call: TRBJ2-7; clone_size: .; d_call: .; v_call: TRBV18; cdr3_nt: TGTGCCAGCTCACCACAGGGGCTGAACGAGCAGTACTTC; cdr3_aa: CASSPQGLNEQYF
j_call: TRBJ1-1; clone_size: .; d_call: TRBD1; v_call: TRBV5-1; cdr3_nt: TGCGCCAGCAGCTTGGGACAGGGGGAGTTTAAGGCTTTCTTT; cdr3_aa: CASSLGQGEFKAFF
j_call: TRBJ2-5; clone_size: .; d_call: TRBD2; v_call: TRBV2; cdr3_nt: TGTGCCAGCACGGTCGGGGGGGCCGGTGAGACCCAGTACTTC; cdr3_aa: CASTVGGAGETQYF
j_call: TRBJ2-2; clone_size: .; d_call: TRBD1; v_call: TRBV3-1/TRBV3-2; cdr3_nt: TGTGCCAGCAGCCAAGATTGGGACAGGGGAGGCACCGGGGAGCTGTTTTTT; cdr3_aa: CASSQDWDRGGTGELFF
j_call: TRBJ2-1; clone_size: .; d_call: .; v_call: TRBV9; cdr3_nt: TGTGCCAGCAGCGTAGTCGCGTCGGGGTCCTACAATGAGCAGTTCTTC; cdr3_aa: CASSVVASGSYNEQFF
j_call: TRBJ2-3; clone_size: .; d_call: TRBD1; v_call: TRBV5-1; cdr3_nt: TGCGCCAGCAGCTCAGACGGGACAGGTCCAGATACGCAGTATTTT; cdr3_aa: CASSSDGTGPDTQYF
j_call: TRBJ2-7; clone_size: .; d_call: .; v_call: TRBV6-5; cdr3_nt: TGTGCCAGCAGTTACTCGCGGGACGGATCCTACGAGCAGTACTTC; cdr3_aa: CASSYSRDGSYEQYF
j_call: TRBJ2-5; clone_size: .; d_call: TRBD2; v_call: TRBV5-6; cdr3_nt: TGTGCCAGCAGCGGAACTAGCGGGGATGAGACCCAGTACTTC; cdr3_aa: CASSGTSGDETQYF
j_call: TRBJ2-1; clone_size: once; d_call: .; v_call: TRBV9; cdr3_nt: TGTGCCAGCAGCGTGGGACTTAACAATGAGCAGTTCTTC; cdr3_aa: CASSVGLNNEQFF
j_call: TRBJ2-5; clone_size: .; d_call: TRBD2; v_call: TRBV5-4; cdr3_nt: TGTGCCAGCAGCCCGGGGACTAGCGGGCAAGAGACCCAGTACTTC; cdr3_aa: CASSPGTSGQETQYF
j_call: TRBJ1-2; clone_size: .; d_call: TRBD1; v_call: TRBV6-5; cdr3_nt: TGTGCCAGCGGACCAGGGGGTATCGGGAACTATGGCTACACCTTC; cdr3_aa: CASGPGGIGNYGYTF
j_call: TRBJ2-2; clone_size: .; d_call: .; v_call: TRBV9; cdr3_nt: TGTGCCAGCACCGACCACCAGGCCGGGGAGCTGTTTTTT; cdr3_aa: CASTDHQAGELFF
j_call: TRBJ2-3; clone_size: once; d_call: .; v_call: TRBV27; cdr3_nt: TGTGCCAGCAGTTTAGGAGCTAGCACAGATACGCAGTATTTT; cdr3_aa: CASSLGASTDTQYF
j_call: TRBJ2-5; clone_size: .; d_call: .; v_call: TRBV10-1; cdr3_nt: TGCGCCAGCAGTCACCAACAGGGCTCGGAGACCCAGTACTTC; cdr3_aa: CASSHQQGSETQYF
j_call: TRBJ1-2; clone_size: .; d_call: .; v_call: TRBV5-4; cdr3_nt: TGTGCCAGCAGCTTGGCGTTCTATGGCTACACCTTC; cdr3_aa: CASSLAFYGYTF
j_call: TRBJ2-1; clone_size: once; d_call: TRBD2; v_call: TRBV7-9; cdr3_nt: TGTGCCAGCAGGCTAGCGGGGAACAATGAGCAGTTCTTC; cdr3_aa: CASRLAGNNEQFF